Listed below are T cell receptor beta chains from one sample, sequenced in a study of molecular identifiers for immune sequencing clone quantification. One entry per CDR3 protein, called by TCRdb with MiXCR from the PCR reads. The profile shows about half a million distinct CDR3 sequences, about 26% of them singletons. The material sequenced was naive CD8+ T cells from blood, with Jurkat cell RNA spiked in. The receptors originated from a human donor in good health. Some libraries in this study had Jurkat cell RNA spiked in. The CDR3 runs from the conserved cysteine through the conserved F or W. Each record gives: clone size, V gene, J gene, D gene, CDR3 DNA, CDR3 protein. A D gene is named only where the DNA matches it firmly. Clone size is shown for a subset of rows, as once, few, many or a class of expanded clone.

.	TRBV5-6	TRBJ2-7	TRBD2	TGTGCCTGCAGCTTTGGGGGGGTTTTAGGCGAGCAGTACTTC	CACSFGGVLGEQYF
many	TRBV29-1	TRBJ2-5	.	TGCAGCGTTGAAGATCTGACACCTCGGGAGACCCAGTACTTC	CSVEDLTPRETQYF
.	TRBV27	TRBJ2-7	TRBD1	TGTGCCAGCAGTTTAGTGACAGGGGGCACCTACGAGCAGTGCTTC	CASSLVTGGTYEQCF
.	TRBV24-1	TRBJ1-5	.	TGTGCCACCAGTGACACTGATAGCAATCAGCCCCAGCATTTT	CATSDTDSNQPQHF
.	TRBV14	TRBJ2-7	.	TGTGCCAGCAGCTCAGAGGAGGGGTCACCCGTCCTCTACGAGCAGTACTTC	CASSSEEGSPVLYEQYF
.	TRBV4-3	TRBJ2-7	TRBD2	TGCTCCAGCAGCCAAGCGGGGCACTCCTACGAGCAGTACTTC	CSSSQAGHSYEQYF
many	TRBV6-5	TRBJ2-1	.	TGTGCCAGCAGTTACGGGGGAGGCAATGAGCAGTTCTTC	CASSYGGGNEQFF
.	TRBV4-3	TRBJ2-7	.	TGCGCCAGCAGCCACCAGGCCACCGCGCACTACGAGCAGTACTTC	CASSHQATAHYEQYF
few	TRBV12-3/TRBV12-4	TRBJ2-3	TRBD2	TGTGCCAGCAGTCTTTTTTTAAGCGGGGGGACAGATACGCAGTATTTT	CASSLFLSGGTDTQYF
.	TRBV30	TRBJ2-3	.	TGTGCCTGGAGTGCGGGCCGGTGGACTCCCACCGGTACGCGGTATTTT	CAWSAGRWTPTGTRYF
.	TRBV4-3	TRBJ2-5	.	TGCGCCAGCAGCCAAGATATTGGAGGGTTAAGGGGTCAAGAGACCCAGTACTTC	CASSQDIGGLRGQETQYF
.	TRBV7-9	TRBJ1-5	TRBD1	TGTGCCAGCGGCGGGACAGGGGGACAGCCCCAGCATTTT	CASGGTGGQPQHF
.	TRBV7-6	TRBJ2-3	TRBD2	TGTGCCAGCAGCTTGGATATAGCGGGCCTCGTGACAGATACGCAGTATTTT	CASSLDIAGLVTDTQYF
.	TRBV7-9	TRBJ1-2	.	TGTGCCAGCAGCTCAGCAACCTCAGGGGACGGCTACACCTTC	CASSSATSGDGYTF
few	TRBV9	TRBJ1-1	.	TGTGCCAGCAGCGTAGCGGGGGACACTGAAGCTTTCTTT	CASSVAGDTEAFF
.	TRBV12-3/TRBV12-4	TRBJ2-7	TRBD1	TGTGCCAGCAGTTTTGGGACAGGGGGCGGTTACGGGCAGTACTTC	CASSFGTGGGYGQYF
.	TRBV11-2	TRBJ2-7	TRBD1	TGTGCCAGCAGCTTGGGACAGGGCTGGTACGAGCAGTACTTC	CASSLGQGWYEQYF
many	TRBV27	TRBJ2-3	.	TGTGCCAGCAGTTCTTGGGGCGCAGGTACAGATACGCAGTATTTT	CASSSWGAGTDTQYF
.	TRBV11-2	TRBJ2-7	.	TGTGCCAGCAGCTTATCTCCTTCGGGCGAGCAGTACTTC	CASSLSPSGEQYF
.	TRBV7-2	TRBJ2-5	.	TGTGCCAGCAGCTTATTGCGGGATTTGGAGACCCAGTACTTC	CASSLLRDLETQYF
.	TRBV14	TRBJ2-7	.	TGTGCCAGCAGCCAGCGGACTGCATCCTACGAGCAGTACTTC	CASSQRTASYEQYF
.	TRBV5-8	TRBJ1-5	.	TGTGCCAGCAGCTTGACGGGGGCCTTTAGGAATCAGCCCCAGCATTTT	CASSLTGAFRNQPQHF
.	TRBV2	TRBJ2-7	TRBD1	TGTGCCAGCAGTGGGACAGGGCAGGTGAATGAGCAGTACTTC	CASSGTGQVNEQYF
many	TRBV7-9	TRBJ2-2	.	TGTGCCAGCAGCTTCGTGCTGGATTCCGGGGAGCTGTTTTTT	CASSFVLDSGELFF
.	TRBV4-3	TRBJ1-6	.	TGCGCCAGCAGCCAGGACCGACAGGCGTATAATTTACCCCTCCACTTT	CASSQDRQAYNLPLHF
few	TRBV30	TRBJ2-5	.	TGTGCCTGGTCTTGGGGGGCCCAACTGATACAAGAGACCCAGTACTTC	CAWSWGAQLIQETQYF
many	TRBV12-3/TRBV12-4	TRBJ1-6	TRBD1	TGTGCCAGCAGTCCGGGACAGGGGGTCTCACCCCTCCACTTT	CASSPGQGVSPLHF
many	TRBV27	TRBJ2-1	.	TGTGCCAGCAGTTTAGCGGTCTCCTACAATGAGCAGTTCTTC	CASSLAVSYNEQFF
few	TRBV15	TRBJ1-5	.	TGTGCCACCAGCCGCCGATATGGATTTGTGGAATTGCCCCATAGCAATCAGCCCCAGCATTTT	CATSRRYGFVELPHSNQPQHF
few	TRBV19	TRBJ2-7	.	TGTGCCAGTAGTTTTCCCGGGAACGAGCAGTACTTC	CASSFPGNEQYF
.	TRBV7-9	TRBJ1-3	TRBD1	TGTGCCAGCAGCTCCCCCGGGGCAGGGGGACAGCGCTCTGGAAACACCATATATTTT	CASSSPGAGGQRSGNTIYF
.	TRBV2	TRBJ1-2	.	TGTGCCACCCAGGTACCTAGCTATGGCTACACCTTC	CATQVPSYGYTF
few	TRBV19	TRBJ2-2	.	TGTGCCAGTACGGGACAGAACACCGGGGAGCTGTTTTTT	CASTGQNTGELFF
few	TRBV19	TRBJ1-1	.	TGTGCCAGTAGCACCACGGTAGGGACTGAAGCTTTCTTT	CASSTTVGTEAFF
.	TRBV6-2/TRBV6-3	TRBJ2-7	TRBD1	TGTGCCAGCAGTAGAGACCGGGACAGGGACCCCTACGAGCAGTACTTC	CASSRDRDRDPYEQYF
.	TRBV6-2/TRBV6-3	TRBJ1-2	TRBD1	TGTGCCAGCAGTTATGTTCGCGAACCGGACAGGAGGGGTAACTATGGCTACACCTTC	CASSYVREPDRRGNYGYTF
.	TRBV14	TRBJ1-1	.	TGTGCCAGCAGCCCGTGGAGGACAGCAGAGACTGAAGCTTTCTTT	CASSPWRTAETEAFF
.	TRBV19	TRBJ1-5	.	TGTGCCTGCAGGGATGGTTTTAGCGATCAGCCCCAGCATTTT	CACRDGFSDQPQHF
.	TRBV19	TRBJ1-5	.	TGTGCCAGTAAGGTGGGACTGCATAGCAATCAGCCCCAGCATTTT	CASKVGLHSNQPQHF
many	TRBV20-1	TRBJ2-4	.	TGCAGTGCTAGAGGCCCCAACCGGCAGCTAGCCAAAAACATTCAGTACTTC	CSARGPNRQLAKNIQYF
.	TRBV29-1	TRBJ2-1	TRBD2	TGCAGCGCCCTCACCAGCGGGGGCGGAGAGCAGTTCTTC	CSALTSGGGEQFF
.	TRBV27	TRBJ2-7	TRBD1	TGTGCCAGCGCGACAGGGGATTCCTACGAGCAGTACTTC	CASATGDSYEQYF
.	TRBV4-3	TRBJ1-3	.	TGCGCCAGCAGCCAAGATATGGGGTCTGGAAACACCATATATTTT	CASSQDMGSGNTIYF
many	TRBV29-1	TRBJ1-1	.	TGCAGCGTTGAGGCGGGGAGTGGAGCTTTCTTT	CSVEAGSGAFF
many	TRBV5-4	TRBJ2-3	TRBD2	TGTGCCAGCAGCTGGGAATCTAGCGGGGGAGGAGATACGCAGTATTTT	CASSWESSGGGDTQYF
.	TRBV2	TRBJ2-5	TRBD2	TGTGCCAGCAGTGAAGGGGTTTACGTACTAGCGGGGGTTGAGACCCAGTACTTC	CASSEGVYVLAGVETQYF
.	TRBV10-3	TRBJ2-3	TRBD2	TGTGCCCCCGTAATAGCGGGCGCCACAGATGCGCAGTATTTT	CAPVIAGATDAQYF
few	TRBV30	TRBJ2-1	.	TGTGCCTGGAGTCCCCAGGGAAATGAGCAGTTCTTC	CAWSPQGNEQFF